These 13 T cell receptor beta chains were all obtained from the same sample, sequenced in a study of CD4 and CD8 cells across lung adenocarcinoma regions. TCRdb analysed the PCR reads with MiXCR anew, one entry per CDR3 protein. The repertoire consists of 20,000 to 25,000 distinct CDR3 sequences, with over 50% occurring once and the leading ten covering about a quarter. The sequencing input was CD8+ T cells from the center of a lung tumor. Receptors were obtained from a female donor with lung adenocarcinoma. The CD4 and CD8 labels of this study may be unreliable.

V and J are TRBV4-2 and TRBJ2-2; a weak D match, TRBD1 (6 bases). The CDR3 totals 16 residues. Trimming cost V 0 bases and J 5 bases, with 13 bases left between them. Germline CDR1 reads LGHNA; CDR2 reads YNFKEQ. The CDR3 bases are TGTGCCAGCAGCCAAGATCCACAGGGTCTAACCGGGGAGCTGTTTTTT. It specifies CASSQDPQGLTGELFF.

There are many counts of this clonotype. This chain joins TRBV6-1 and TRBJ2-2; D call uncertain. The V and J ends lost 2 bases and 7 bases respectively, with 8 bases between them. CDR3 length equals 13 residues. Germline assignment: CDR1 MNHNS and CDR2 SASEGT. CDR3 loop: CASSESKVGELFF. Here the CDR3 DNA reads TGTGCCAGCAGTGAAAGTAAGGTCGGGGAGCTGTTTTTT.

This clonotype is medium-sized within its sample. Here the CDR3 DNA reads TGTGCCAGCAGAAGAGGGACTAGCGGGACGAACACAGATACGCAGTATTTT. Translated: CASRRGTSGTNTDTQYF. The chain joins TRBV6-1 to TRBJ2-3; TRBD2 agrees at 13 bases. Germline lookup yields CDR1 MNHNS and CDR2 SASEGT. CDR3 length equals 17 residues. The junction had 8 bases not matched to a gene; V was cut back by 6 bases and J by 2 bases.

This clonotype is judged medium-sized (0.01 to 0.1%). This chain joins TRBV6-1 and TRBJ2-2, with 7 nucleotides matching TRBD2. J gave up 9 bases and V 7 bases, and 11 bases lay outside the gene matches. The CDR3 contains 14 residues. CDR1 and CDR2 (germline): MNHNS, SASEGT. This CDR3 reads CASNGRGAGRELFF. CDR3 DNA: TGTGCCAGCAATGGGAGGGGCGCGGGAAGGGAGCTGTTTTTT.

This clonotype appeared a few times. One end of the junction varies from germline; a read error may be responsible. The chain uses TRBV6-1 and TRBJ2-1; weak D call: TRBD2 (6 bases). The last part of the DNA fits TRBJ2-4 better; the J call may be wrong. The germline V gene has CDR1 MNHNS and CDR2 SASEGT. CDR3 length equals 15 residues. CDR3 sequence (DNA): TGTGCCAGCAGTGGTAGTAGCGGTGCCAAAGACATTCAGTACTTC. This encodes CASSGSSGAKDIQYF.

This clonotype appeared a few times. The chain recombines TRBV6-1 with TRBJ1-2; 9 bases align to TRBD1. The CDR3 length is 15 residues. CDR1 is MNHNS, CDR2 SASEGT, per germline. V lost 5 bases and J lost 0; bases outside the gene matches: 4. Here the CDR3 reads CASSRQGGANYGYTF. The CDR3 DNA sequence: TGTGCCAGCAGTAGACAGGGGGGAGCTAACTATGGCTACACCTTC.

This clonotype was counted only a few times. The V gene is TRBV6-1, the J gene TRBJ2-4; 7 bases line up with TRBD1. The germline CDR1 and CDR2 sequences are MNHNS and SASEGT. The CDR3 covers 13 residues. V lost 4 bases to trimming and J lost 6 bases; unmatched junction nucleotides: 3. Here the CDR3 reads CASSGTGINIQYF. CDR3 bases: TGTGCCAGCAGTGGGACAGGAATAAACATTCAGTACTTC.

The chain carries TRBV6-1 and TRBJ2-4; D unresolved. Germline loops: CDR1 MNHNS, CDR2 SASEGT. The CDR3 consists of 15 residues. The V gene lost 7 bases and the J gene lost 12 bases, with 25 bases spanning the gap. The CDR3 nucleotides are TGTGCCAGCACAGAAAGGCTGTCAGGCAAAAATACTCAGTACTTC. It is translated as CASTERLSGKNTQYF.

V is TRBV27 and J is TRBJ2-1; 8 bases map to TRBD1. This CDR3 is built from 13 residues. Per the germline V gene, CDR1 is MNHEY and CDR2 is SMNVEV (reference sequence). After removal of 8 bases from V and 4 bases from J, the junction contained 4 bases not matched to a gene. The DNA of the CDR3 is TGTGCCAGCGGGACAGGTACTTACAATGAGCAGTTCTTC. Translation: CASGTGTYNEQFF.

In this sample, this clonotype is medium-sized. DNA for the CDR3: TGCGCCAGCAGTGAAGGGGATTCCTACAATGAGCAGTTCTTC. Translated: CASSEGDSYNEQFF. The rearrangement links TRBV10-1 to TRBJ2-1; D might be TRBD1 (5 bases). This CDR3 is 14 amino acids long. Between the trimmed V and J ends, which lost 3 bases and 1 base, there was a span of 7 bases. Per the germline V gene, CDR1 is WNHNN and CDR2 is SYGVQD (reference sequence).

Many counts were recorded for this clonotype. This rearrangement joins TRBV24-1 to TRBJ2-1, with 8 bases lining up with TRBD2. The V gene end was trimmed by 4 bases and the J gene end by 7 bases; junction bases not matched to a gene: 11. Germline assignment: CDR1 KGHDR and CDR2 SFDVKD. There are 16 residues in the CDR3. CDR3 sequence: CATSDGLARNKNEQFF. The CDR3 DNA sequence: TGTGCCACCAGTGACGGACTAGCCCGGAACAAGAATGAGCAGTTCTTC.

The V call is TRBV27, the J call TRBJ2-5, with 8 bases that match TRBD2. This CDR3 comprises 16 residues. Trimming cost V 8 bases and J 11 bases; bases outside gene matches: 22. CDR1 is MNHEY, CDR2 SMNVEV, per germline (reference sequence). The CDR3 region has the DNA TGTGCCAGCGGGGTGTGCGGGGGGCGTTACAAAGAGATTCAGTACTTC. It is translated as CASGVCGGRYKEIQYF.

This clonotype was detected only once. The chain combines TRBV6-1 with TRBJ2-1, with TRBD1 identical over 8 bases. The V and J ends lost 7 bases and 6 bases, in that order; junction bases with no gene match: 14. CDR1 is MNHNS and CDR2 is SASEGT in the germline V gene. The CDR3 totals 16 residues. The CDR3 is CASTPWRTGRFNEQFF. In nucleotides, the CDR3 is TGTGCCAGCACCCCCTGGAGGACAGGGCGGTTCAATGAGCAGTTCTTC.